The following is a T cell receptor (beta chain) sequence with its context. The antigen remains unidentified. This sample was included in a study of regulatory T cells in long-lasting Graves disease. Described time point: newly diagnosed GD, antithyroid drugs for less than 3 months. Scientists built the TCR library using RNA that was extracted from PBMCs. Staff took roughly 9.1 milliliters of peripheral blood and put it into EDTA tubes. Combining iRepertoire HTBI primers with Arm-PCR of CDR3 regions, the authors built TCR beta libraries. TCRdb reprocessed the multiplex PCR reads via MiXCR and lists one record per CDR3 protein. Among 500,000 to 700,000 distinct CDR3 sequences listed, around 17% were seen once. V was clipped by 2 bases and J by 6 bases, with 13 bases between them. CDR1 and CDR2 from the germline V gene are LGHDT and YNNKEL (reference sequence). The CDR3 loop spans 15 amino acids. Study-wide points: Peripheral blood was the sole material, not thyroid tissue. TRBV28, TRBJ1-2 and TRBJ2-5 were segments that persistent disease favored. A limited number of samples was an acknowledged limitation.

These data also featured in a second study, about T cells in Graves' hyperthyroidism and ophthalmopathy.

This specimen was peripheral blood mononuclear cells (PBMCs), taken at new diagnosis, from a patient treated with antithyroid drugs. This sequence was found in a woman aged 25-40 years with Graves disease. V is TRBV3-1 and J is TRBJ2-2; D is perhaps TRBD2 (6 bases). The CDR3 region has the DNA TGTGCCAGCAGCCAAACCTCGGGGGATCCCGGGGAGCTGTTTTTT. Residues: CASSQTSGDPGELFF.